This note documents a single T cell receptor (beta chain) sequence. Its antigen is currently unknown. Germline V lookup: CDR1 SGDLS, CDR2 YYNGEE. The ends were cut back, 4 bases at V and 5 bases at J, with 18 bases in the middle. The CDR3 spans 15 residues. The record originates from a study of high-grade serous ovarian cancer treatment subgroups. Study summary: Mean per sample: around 13,000 reads, around 7,100 unique TCR beta rearrangements.

Profiling relied on immunoSEQ multiplex PCR, and the TCRdb table lists in-frame clones only, not all of them. Of approximately 4,200 clones in the sample, 78% are singletons; the top ten hold under 8.5%. Study-level findings and limits: Higher neoantigen levels went with greater TCR clonal relatedness. The analyses considered CDR3 and ignored CDR1 and CDR2. Same-patient tumor repertoires overlapped at roughly 0.095 to 0.8; different patients barely overlapped.

Tumor tissue was taken before any definitive surgery or chemotherapy was given. The clonotype originates from a human donor with high-grade serous ovarian cancer. The chain carries TRBV9 and TRBJ1-2; maybe TRBD1 (5 bases). Sequenced: tumor tissue. The CDR3 nucleotides read TGTGCCAGCAGCCCCGGCCTCAGGGTGGGGTATGGCTACACCTTC. It yields the protein CASSPGLRVGYGYTF.